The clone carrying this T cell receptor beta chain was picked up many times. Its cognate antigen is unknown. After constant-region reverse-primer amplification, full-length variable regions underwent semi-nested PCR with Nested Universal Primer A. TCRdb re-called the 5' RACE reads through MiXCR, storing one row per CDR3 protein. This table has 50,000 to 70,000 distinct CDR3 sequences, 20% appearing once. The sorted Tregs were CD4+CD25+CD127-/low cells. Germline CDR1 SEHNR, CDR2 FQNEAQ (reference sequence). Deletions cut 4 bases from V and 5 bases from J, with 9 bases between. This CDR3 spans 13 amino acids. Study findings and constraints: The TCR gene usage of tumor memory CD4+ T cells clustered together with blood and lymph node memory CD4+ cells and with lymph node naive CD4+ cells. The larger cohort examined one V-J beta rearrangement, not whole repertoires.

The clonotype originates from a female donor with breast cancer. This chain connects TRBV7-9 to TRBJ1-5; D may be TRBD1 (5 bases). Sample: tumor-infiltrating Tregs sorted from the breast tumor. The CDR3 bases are TGTGCCAGCAGCTACCAGGGTGATCAGCCCCAGCATTTT. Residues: CASSYQGDQPQHF.